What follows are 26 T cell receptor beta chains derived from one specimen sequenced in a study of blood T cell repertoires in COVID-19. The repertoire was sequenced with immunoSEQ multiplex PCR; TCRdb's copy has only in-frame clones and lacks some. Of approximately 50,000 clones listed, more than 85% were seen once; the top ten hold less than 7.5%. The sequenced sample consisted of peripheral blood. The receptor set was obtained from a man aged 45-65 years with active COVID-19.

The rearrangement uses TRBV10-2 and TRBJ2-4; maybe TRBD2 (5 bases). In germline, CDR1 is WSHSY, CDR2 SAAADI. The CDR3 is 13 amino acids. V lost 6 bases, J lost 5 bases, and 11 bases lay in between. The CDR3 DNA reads TGCGCCAGCAGCCTAGCCCCGGAAAACATTCAGTACTTC. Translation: CASSLAPENIQYF.

CDR3 amino acids: CASSLTTGLEYQETQYF. The CDR3 DNA follows: TGTGCCAGCAGCCTAACGACGGGACTAGAGTACCAAGAGACCCAGTACTTC. The chain links TRBV3-1 (or the pseudogene TRBV3-2) to TRBJ2-5; 8 bases match TRBD2. The V and J ends lost 4 bases and 0 bases, in that order; junction bases with no gene match: 10. CDR3 length: 17 residues. In germline, CDR1 is LGHDT, CDR2 YNNKEL (reference sequence).

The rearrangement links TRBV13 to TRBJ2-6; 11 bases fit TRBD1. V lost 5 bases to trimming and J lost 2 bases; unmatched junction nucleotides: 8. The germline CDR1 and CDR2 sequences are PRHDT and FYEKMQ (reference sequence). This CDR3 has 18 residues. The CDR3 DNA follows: TGTGCCAGCAGCAAATGGACAGGGGGCGCCCCTGGGGCCAACGTCCTGACTTTC. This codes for CASSKWTGGAPGANVLTF.

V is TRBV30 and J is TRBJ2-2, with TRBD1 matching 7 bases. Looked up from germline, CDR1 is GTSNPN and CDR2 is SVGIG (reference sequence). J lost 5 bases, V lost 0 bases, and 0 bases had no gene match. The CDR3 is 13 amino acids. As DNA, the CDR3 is TGTGCCTGGAGTGTACAGGGGACCGGGGAGCTGTTTTTT. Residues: CAWSVQGTGELFF.

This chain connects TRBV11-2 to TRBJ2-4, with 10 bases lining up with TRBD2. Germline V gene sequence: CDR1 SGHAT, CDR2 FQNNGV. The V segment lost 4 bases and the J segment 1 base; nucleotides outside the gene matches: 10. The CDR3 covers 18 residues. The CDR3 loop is CASSSWVGGLAAKNIQYF. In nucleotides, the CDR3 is TGTGCCAGCAGCTCCTGGGTAGGGGGACTAGCGGCCAAAAACATTCAGTACTTC.

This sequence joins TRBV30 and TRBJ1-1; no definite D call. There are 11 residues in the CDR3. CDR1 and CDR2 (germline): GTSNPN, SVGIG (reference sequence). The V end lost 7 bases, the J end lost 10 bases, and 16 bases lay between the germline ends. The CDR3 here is CASRPAALAFF. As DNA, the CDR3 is TGTGCCTCGCGGCCGGCTGCTTTAGCTTTCTTT.

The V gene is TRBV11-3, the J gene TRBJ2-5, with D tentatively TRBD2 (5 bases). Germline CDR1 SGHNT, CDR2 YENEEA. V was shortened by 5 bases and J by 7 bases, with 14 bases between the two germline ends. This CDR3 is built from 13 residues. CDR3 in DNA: TGTGCCAGCAGCGTAGGGCGACGGGGGACCCAGTACTTC. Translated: CASSVGRRGTQYF.

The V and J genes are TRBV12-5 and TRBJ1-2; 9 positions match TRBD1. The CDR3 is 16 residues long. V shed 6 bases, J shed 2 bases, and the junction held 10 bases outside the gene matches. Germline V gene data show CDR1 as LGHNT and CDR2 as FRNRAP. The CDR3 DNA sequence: TGTGCTAGTGGATTACCCGGAGGACAGGGGAACTATGGCTACACCTTC. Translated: CASGLPGGQGNYGYTF.

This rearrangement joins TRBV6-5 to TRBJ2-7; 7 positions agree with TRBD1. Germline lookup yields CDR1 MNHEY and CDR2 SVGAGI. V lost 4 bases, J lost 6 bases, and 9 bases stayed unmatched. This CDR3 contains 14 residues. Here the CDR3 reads CASSSGDRVGEQYF. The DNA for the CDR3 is TGTGCCAGCAGTTCCGGAGACAGGGTGGGCGAGCAGTACTTC.

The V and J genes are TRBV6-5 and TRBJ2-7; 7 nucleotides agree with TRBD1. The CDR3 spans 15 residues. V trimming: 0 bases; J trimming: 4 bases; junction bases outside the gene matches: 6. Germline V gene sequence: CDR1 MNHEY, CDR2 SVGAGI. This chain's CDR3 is CASSYSRQGRYEQYF. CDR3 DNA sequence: TGTGCCAGCAGTTACTCAAGACAGGGACGATACGAGCAGTACTTC.

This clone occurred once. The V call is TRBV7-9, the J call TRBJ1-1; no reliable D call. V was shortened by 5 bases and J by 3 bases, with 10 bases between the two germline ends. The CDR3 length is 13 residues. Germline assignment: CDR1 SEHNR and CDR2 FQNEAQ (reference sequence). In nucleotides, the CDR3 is TGTGCCAGCAGCGGCATGAGGGACACTGAAGCTTTCTTT. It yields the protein CASSGMRDTEAFF.

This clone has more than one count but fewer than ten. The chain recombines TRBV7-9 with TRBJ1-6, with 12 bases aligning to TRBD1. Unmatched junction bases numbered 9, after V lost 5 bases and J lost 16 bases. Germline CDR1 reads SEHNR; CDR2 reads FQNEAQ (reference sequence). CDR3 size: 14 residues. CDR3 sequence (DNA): TGTGCCAGCAGCGGGGACAGGGGGCTTATTATTCTCCACTTT. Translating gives CASSGDRGLIILHF. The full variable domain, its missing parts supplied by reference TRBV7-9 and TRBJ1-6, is DTGVSQNPRHKITKRGQNVTFRCDPISEHNRLYWYRQTLGQGPEFLTYFQNEAQLEKSRLLSDRFSAERPKGSFSTLEIQRTEQGDSAMYLCASSGDRGLIILHFGNGTRLTVT.

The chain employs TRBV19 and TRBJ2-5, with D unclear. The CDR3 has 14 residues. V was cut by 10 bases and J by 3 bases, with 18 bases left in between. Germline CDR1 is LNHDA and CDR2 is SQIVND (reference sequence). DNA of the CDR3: TGTGCCATAACCCCCCAGTATGAAGAAGAGACCCAGTACTTC. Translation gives CAITPQYEEETQYF.

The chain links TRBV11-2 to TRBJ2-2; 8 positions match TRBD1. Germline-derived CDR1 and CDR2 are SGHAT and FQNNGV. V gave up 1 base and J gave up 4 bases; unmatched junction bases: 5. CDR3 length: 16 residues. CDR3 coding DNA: TGTGCCAGCAGCTTAGCAGGGGGCTTGGGCACCGGGGAGCTGTTTTTT. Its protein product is CASSLAGGLGTGELFF. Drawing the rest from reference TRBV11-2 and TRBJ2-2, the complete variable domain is EAGVAQSPRYKIIEKRQSVAFWCNPISGHATLYWYQQILGQGPKLLIQFQNNGVVDDSQLPKDRFSAERLKGVDSTLKIQPAKLEDSAVYLCASSLAGGLGTGELFFGEGSRLTVL.

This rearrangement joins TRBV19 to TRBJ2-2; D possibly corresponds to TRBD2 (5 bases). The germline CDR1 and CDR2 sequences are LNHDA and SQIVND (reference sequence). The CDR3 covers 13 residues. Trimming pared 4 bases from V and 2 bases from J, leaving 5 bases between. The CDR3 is CASSRTNTGELFF. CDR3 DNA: TGTGCCAGTAGTAGGACTAACACCGGGGAGCTGTTTTTT.

The CDR3 here is CASSEETGSYEQYF. CDR3 DNA sequence: TGTGCCAGCAGTGAAGAAACAGGGAGTTACGAGCAGTACTTC. The chain is built from TRBV2 and TRBJ2-7, with D perhaps TRBD1 (6 bases). The V end was cut by 1 base, the J end by 4 bases, with 11 bases between. This CDR3 contains 14 residues. The germline gives CDR1 SNHLY, CDR2 FYNNEI.

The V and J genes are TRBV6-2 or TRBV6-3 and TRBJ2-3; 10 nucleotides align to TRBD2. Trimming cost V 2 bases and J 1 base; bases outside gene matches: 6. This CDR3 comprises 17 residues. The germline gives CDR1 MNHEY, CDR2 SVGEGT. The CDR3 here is CASSYEAGGPGTDTQYF. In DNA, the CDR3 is TGTGCCAGCAGTTACGAAGCGGGAGGGCCTGGCACAGATACGCAGTATTTT.

CDR3 protein: CATIAGTGAYEQYF. The CDR3 DNA is TGTGCCACCATCGCCGGGACAGGGGCCTACGAGCAGTACTTC. The chain combines TRBV28 with TRBJ2-7, with 10 bases identical to TRBD1. Germline CDR1 and CDR2: MDHEN and SYDVKM. The J segment lost 2 bases and the V segment lost 10 bases, leaving 8 bases of the junction unmatched. The CDR3 loop spans 14 amino acids.

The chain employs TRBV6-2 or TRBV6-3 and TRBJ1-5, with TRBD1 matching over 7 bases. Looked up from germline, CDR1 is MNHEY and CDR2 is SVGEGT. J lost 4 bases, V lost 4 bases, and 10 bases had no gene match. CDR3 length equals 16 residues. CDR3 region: CASSFLDRDRNQPQHF. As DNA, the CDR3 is TGTGCCAGCAGTTTCCTAGACAGGGACCGGAATCAGCCCCAGCATTTT.

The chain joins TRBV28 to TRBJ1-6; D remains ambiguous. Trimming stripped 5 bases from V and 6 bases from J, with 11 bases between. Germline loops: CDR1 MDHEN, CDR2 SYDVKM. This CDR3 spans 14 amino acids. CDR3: CASSPIAANSPLHF. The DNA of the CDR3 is TGTGCCAGCAGTCCCATCGCGGCTAATTCACCCCTCCACTTT. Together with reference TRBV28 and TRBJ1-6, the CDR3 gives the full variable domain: DVKVTQSSRYLVKRTGEKVFLECVQDMDHENMFWYRQDPGLGLRLIYFSYDVKMKEKGDIPEGYSVSREKKERFSLILESASTNQTSMYLCASSPIAANSPLHFGNGTRLTVT.

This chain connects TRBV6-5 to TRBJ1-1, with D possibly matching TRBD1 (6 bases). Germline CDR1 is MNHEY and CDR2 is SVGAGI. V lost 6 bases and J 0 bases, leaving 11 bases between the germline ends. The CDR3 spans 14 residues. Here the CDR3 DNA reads TGTGCCAGCAGCGGACAGCAGATGAACACTGAAGCTTTCTTT. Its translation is CASSGQQMNTEAFF.

The CDR3 protein is CASSQDSGTEAFF. CDR3 in DNA: TGTGCCAGCAGCCAAGATTCGGGCACTGAAGCTTTCTTT. The V gene is TRBV4-2, the J gene TRBJ1-1; D call uncertain. This CDR3 comprises 13 residues. With 0 bases removed from V and 4 bases from J, the gap between germline ends came to 6 bases. In germline, CDR1 is LGHNA, CDR2 YNFKEQ.

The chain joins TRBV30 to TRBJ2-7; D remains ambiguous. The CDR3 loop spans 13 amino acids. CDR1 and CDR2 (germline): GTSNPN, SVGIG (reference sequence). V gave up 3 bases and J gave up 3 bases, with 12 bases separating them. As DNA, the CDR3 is TGTGCCTGGAGACCCGACAAGAACTACGAGCAGTACTTC. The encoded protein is CAWRPDKNYEQYF.

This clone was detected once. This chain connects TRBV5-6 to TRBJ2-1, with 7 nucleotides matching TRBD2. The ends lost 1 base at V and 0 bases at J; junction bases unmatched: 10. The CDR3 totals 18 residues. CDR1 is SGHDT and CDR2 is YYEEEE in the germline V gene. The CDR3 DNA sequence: TGTGCCAGCAGCTTGAGCCTAGCGGATTATAGCTCCTACAATGAGCAGTTCTTC. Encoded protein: CASSLSLADYSSYNEQFF.

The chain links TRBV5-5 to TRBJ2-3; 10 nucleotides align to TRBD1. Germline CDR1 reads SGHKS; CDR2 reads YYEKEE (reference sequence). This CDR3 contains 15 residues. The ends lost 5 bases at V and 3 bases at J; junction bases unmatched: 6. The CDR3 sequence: CASREPGQGTDTQYF. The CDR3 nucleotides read TGTGCCAGCAGAGAGCCGGGACAGGGGACAGATACGCAGTATTTT. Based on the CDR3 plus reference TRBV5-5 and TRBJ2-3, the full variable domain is DAGVTQSPTHLIKTRGQQVTLRCSPISGHKSVSWYQQVLGQGPQFIFQYYEKEERGRGNFPDRFSARQFPNYSSELNVNALLLGDSALYLCASREPGQGTDTQYFGPGTRLTVL.

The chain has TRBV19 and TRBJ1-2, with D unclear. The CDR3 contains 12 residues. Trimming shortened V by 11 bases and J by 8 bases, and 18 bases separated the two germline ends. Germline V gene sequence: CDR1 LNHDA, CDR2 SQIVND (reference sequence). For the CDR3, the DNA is TGTGCCTCTAACCGGGGAACGACGGGCTACACCTTC. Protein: CASNRGTTGYTF.